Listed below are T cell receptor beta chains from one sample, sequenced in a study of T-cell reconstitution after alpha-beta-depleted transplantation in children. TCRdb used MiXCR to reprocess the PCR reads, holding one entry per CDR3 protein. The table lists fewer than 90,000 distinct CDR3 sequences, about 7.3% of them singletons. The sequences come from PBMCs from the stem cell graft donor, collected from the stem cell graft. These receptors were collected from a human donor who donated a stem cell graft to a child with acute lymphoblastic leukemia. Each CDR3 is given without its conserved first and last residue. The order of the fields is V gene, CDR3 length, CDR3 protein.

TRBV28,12,ASALGGNHNEQI
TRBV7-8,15,ASSLGMLGDTEDTQY
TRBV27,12,ASSLSTSRVTQY
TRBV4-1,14,ASSQEPQGSANTIY
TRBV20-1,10,SASVGSTEAF
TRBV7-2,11,ASSGLRNTEAF
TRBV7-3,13,ASSLAGGYDNEQF
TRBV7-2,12,ASSMDGAYYEQY
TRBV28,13,ASSFAQLNTGELF
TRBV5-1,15,ASSPAGGGRTNEKLF
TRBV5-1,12,ASSLWGTDQPQH
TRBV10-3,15,AISERTGDFSYNEQF
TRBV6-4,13,ASSVTGGRQETQY
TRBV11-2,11,ATQGTEGNEQF
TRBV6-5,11,ATLMSRGAEAF
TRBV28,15,AMSPGLFCGGSYEQY
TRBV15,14,ATSRLQGLAGNEQF
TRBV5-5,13,ASSLVVQGWTEAF
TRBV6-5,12,ASSYLPGTTEAF
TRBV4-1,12,ASSQDMELTEAF